The 19 T cell receptor beta chains reported below all come from one sample, sequenced in a study of blood T cell repertoires in COVID-19. TCRdb keeps only in-frame clones here, not all; method: immunoSEQ multiplex PCR. Of 150,000 to 200,000 clones listed, about 88% are singletons. Sequencing used peripheral blood. These receptors all stem from a man between 60 and 75 years old with acute or convalescent COVID-19.

The chain employs TRBV11-2 and TRBJ1-3; D is unresolved. The CDR3 has 17 residues. V was clipped by 0 bases and J by 0 bases, with 12 bases between them. In germline, CDR1 is SGHAT, CDR2 FQNNGV. The CDR3 here is CASSLDLTGSSGNTIYF. DNA for the CDR3: TGTGCCAGCAGCTTAGACCTCACCGGGAGCTCTGGAAACACCATATATTTT.

The gene calls are TRBV5-1 and TRBJ2-7, with D unclear. CDR1 SGHRS and CDR2 YFSETQ come from the germline V gene. The CDR3 consists of 13 residues. V was pared by 4 bases and J by 7 bases, with 15 bases between. CDR3 sequence (DNA): TGCGCCAGCAGCCTCGTTTTGGGCTTTGAGCAGTACTTC. Translated: CASSLVLGFEQYF. The full variable domain, with the rest looked up from reference TRBV5-1 and TRBJ2-7, is KAGVTQTPRYLIKTRGQQVTLSCSPISGHRSVSWYQQTPGQGLQFLFEYFSETQRNKGNFPGRFSGRQFSNSRSEMNVSTLELGDSALYLCASSLVLGFEQYFGPGTRLTVT.

CDR3 residues: CAIRQGAQGNTIYF. The CDR3, as DNA: TGTGCCATCAGACAGGGGGCGCAGGGAAACACCATATATTTT. The V call is TRBV10-3, the J call TRBJ1-3; 9 bases are shared with TRBD1. V shed 6 bases and J 4 bases; nucleotides not matched to a gene: 4. The CDR3 loop spans 14 amino acids. Germline assignment: CDR1 ENHRY and CDR2 SYGVKD.

The rearrangement joins TRBV7-9 to TRBJ1-1, with D maybe TRBD1 (6 bases). The CDR3 length is 16 residues. Germline V gene sequence: CDR1 SEHNR, CDR2 FQNEAQ (reference sequence). With 1 base removed from V and 1 base from J, the gap between germline ends came to 13 bases. The CDR3 is CASSLGGGARNTEAFF. In DNA, the CDR3 is TGTGCCAGCAGCTTAGGAGGGGGGGCGCGGAACACTGAAGCTTTCTTT.

The chain employs TRBV24-1 and TRBJ2-1, with D possibly matching TRBD2 (5 bases). Germline CDR1 is KGHDR and CDR2 is SFDVKD. Between the trimmed V and J ends, which lost 3 bases and 0 bases, there was a span of 17 bases. This CDR3 is 18 amino acids long. The DNA for the CDR3 is TGTGCCACCAGTGATAACTCGGCTAGCACTAGCTCCTACAATGAGCAGTTCTTC. This sequence encodes CATSDNSASTSSYNEQFF.

V and J are TRBV9 and TRBJ1-2; tentatively, D is TRBD1 (6 bases). V lost 0 bases, J lost 0 bases, and 15 bases lay in between. This CDR3 is 17 amino acids long. In germline, CDR1 is SGDLS, CDR2 YYNGEE. The CDR3 DNA reads TGTGCCAGCAGCGTAGGGCCGGACAGCCTTCCTAACTATGGCTACACCTTC. This sequence encodes CASSVGPDSLPNYGYTF.

The genes are TRBV6-5 and TRBJ1-2, with D maybe TRBD1 (5 bases). Germline V gives CDR1 MNHEY, CDR2 SVGAGI. V was shortened by 7 bases and J by 7 bases, with 16 bases between the two germline ends. The CDR3 extends over 13 amino acids. DNA for the CDR3: TGTGCCAGCAATAGGGCTGCCGGGGGTGGCTACACCTTC. Protein: CASNRAAGGGYTF.

The rearrangement joins TRBV7-2 to TRBJ1-1; no definite D call. Germline V gene data show CDR1 as SGHTA and CDR2 as FQGNSA. Between the trimmed V and J ends, which lost 2 bases and 3 bases, there was a span of 10 bases. This CDR3 has 14 residues. The CDR3: CASSLKSTYTEAFF. CDR3 coding DNA: TGTGCCAGCAGCTTAAAAAGCACTTACACTGAAGCTTTCTTT. Based on the CDR3 plus reference TRBV7-2 and TRBJ1-1, the full variable domain is GAGVSQSPSNKVTEKGKDVELRCDPISGHTALYWYRQSLGQGLEFLIYFQGNSAPDKSGLPSDRFSAERTGGSVSTLTIQRTQQEDSAVYLCASSLKSTYTEAFFGQGTRLTVV.

The rearrangement joins TRBV7-6 to TRBJ1-4; D gene uncertain. V lost 2 bases and J lost 5, with 6 bases in between. This CDR3 has 13 residues. Germline CDR1 and CDR2: SGHVS and FNYEAQ. CDR3 amino acids: CASSLMGNEKLFF. CDR3 nucleotides: TGTGCCAGCAGCTTAATGGGCAATGAAAAACTGTTTTTT.

The chain is built from TRBV11-3 and TRBJ1-1; perhaps TRBD1 as D (5 bases). The germline V gene has CDR1 SGHNT and CDR2 YENEEA. Trimming removed 6 bases from V and 0 bases from J, with 11 bases in between. The CDR3 is 14 amino acids. In DNA, the CDR3 is TGTGCCAGCAGATATAGACAGATGAACACTGAAGCTTTCTTT. Encoded protein: CASRYRQMNTEAFF.

The gene calls are TRBV5-4 and TRBJ2-7, with D maybe TRBD1 (5 bases). The V gene lost 0 bases and the J gene lost 4 bases, with 11 bases spanning the gap. In germline, CDR1 is SGHNT, CDR2 YYREEE (reference sequence). The CDR3 runs 14 residues. The CDR3 reads CASSLVRGRYEQYV. CDR3 DNA sequence: TGTGCCAGCAGCTTGGTTAGGGGCAGATACGAGCAGTACGTC.

This clone appeared a single time. The CDR3 here is CSAQSPSTDTQYF. In nucleotides, the CDR3 is TGCAGCGCACAGAGTCCTAGCACAGATACGCAGTATTTT. This rearrangement joins TRBV29-1 to TRBJ2-3; D is unclear. The CDR3 spans 13 residues. V dropped 7 bases and J dropped 0 bases, with 11 bases sitting between them. Germline-derived CDR1 and CDR2 are SQVTM and ANQGSEA.

The CDR3 region has the DNA TGCGCCAGCAGCCGAGTCCCGGGACAGGGTCGGGCAGGCTACACCTTC. This gives the protein CASSRVPGQGRAGYTF. This sequence joins TRBV4-1 and TRBJ1-2, with 9 positions matching TRBD1. V lost 4 bases, J lost 8 bases, and 14 bases stayed unmatched. Germline CDR1 is MGHRA and CDR2 is YSYEKL. This CDR3 comprises 16 residues.

J is TRBJ1-1 and V is TRBV12-5; 9 bases line up with TRBD1. Germline CDR1 is LGHNT and CDR2 is FRNRAP. The junction had 7 bases not matched to a gene; V was cut back by 0 bases and J by 5 bases. The CDR3 is made up of 16 amino acids. CDR3 sequence reads: CASGLVVDRGGTEAFF. CDR3 DNA: TGTGCTAGTGGTTTGGTAGTGGACAGGGGAGGAACTGAAGCTTTCTTT.

This chain connects TRBV5-1 to TRBJ1-2; 11 positions agree with TRBD1. This CDR3 contains 14 residues. In germline, CDR1 is SGHRS, CDR2 YFSETQ. V was pared by 3 bases and J by 6 bases, with 4 bases of the junction left unmatched. The CDR3 loop is CASSWGQGEDGYTF. The DNA for the CDR3 is TGCGCCAGCAGCTGGGGACAGGGGGAAGATGGCTACACCTTC.

This sequence joins TRBV5-1 and TRBJ1-2; 7 bases map to TRBD1. The CDR3 has 14 amino acids. Per the germline V gene, CDR1 is SGHRS and CDR2 is YFSETQ. V shed 1 base, J shed 4 bases, and the junction held 4 bases outside the gene matches. CDR3 amino acids: CASSLPDRPYGYTF. The DNA of the CDR3 is TGCGCCAGCAGCTTGCCGGACAGGCCCTATGGCTACACCTTC.

The rearrangement links TRBV18 to TRBJ1-6; 8 bases are a match to TRBD1. The CDR3 extends over 18 amino acids. Germline CDR1 KGHSH, CDR2 LQKENI. With 2 bases clipped from V and 2 bases from J, the junction kept 8 bases outside the gene matches. This chain's CDR3 is CASSPKNEQGAYNSPLHF. Here the CDR3 DNA reads TGTGCCAGCTCACCAAAGAATGAACAGGGGGCCTATAATTCACCCCTCCACTTT.

The V call is TRBV29-1, the J call TRBJ2-3; 8 nucleotides line up with TRBD2. J lost 0 bases, V lost 7 bases, and 12 bases had no gene match. The germline V gene encodes CDR1 SQVTM and CDR2 ANQGSEA. This CDR3 region has 16 residues. The CDR3 sequence is CSARGGKRGSTDTQYF. The CDR3 region has the DNA TGCAGCGCTCGGGGGGGTAAGCGGGGTAGCACAGATACGCAGTATTTT.

This clone occurred a few times. The CDR3, as DNA: TGTGCCAGCAGCCTAGTACAGGGGGCTGAAGCTTTCTTT. Protein sequence: CASSLVQGAEAFF. This chain uses TRBV14 with TRBJ1-1; 8 bases agree with TRBD1. The CDR3 runs 13 residues. Germline CDR1 reads SGHDN; CDR2 reads FVKESK. The V gene end was trimmed by 4 bases and the J gene end by 6 bases; junction bases not matched to a gene: 4.